This T cell receptor (beta chain) was sequenced for a study of cytomegalovirus exposure and HLA in healthy donors. Study-wide results and limits: Reported results showed that the classifier diagnosed cytomegalovirus status with high specificity and sensitivity.

Trimming removed 4 bases from V and 2 bases from J; junction bases left unmatched: 16. CDR1 and CDR2 (germline): MNHNS, SASEGT. This CDR3 spans 18 amino acids. With 60 Vbeta and 13 Jbeta primers, the PCR was carried out. Sequenced by immunoSEQ multiplex PCR; TCRdb stores in-frame clones only, minus some. The sample carries around 150,000 clones, around 75% recorded once. In regard to this clone: Its antigen is still unknown.

Sequenced input: PBMCs. The V call is TRBV6-1, the J call TRBJ2-7; the match to TRBD2 covers 8 bases. The receptor was isolated from a man aged 40-49 years in good health and CMV-seronegative. CDR3 in amino acids: CASSVLPGLEGFAYEQYF. DNA for the CDR3: TGTGCCAGCAGTGTCCTGCCGGGACTAGAGGGTTTTGCCTACGAGCAGTACTTC.